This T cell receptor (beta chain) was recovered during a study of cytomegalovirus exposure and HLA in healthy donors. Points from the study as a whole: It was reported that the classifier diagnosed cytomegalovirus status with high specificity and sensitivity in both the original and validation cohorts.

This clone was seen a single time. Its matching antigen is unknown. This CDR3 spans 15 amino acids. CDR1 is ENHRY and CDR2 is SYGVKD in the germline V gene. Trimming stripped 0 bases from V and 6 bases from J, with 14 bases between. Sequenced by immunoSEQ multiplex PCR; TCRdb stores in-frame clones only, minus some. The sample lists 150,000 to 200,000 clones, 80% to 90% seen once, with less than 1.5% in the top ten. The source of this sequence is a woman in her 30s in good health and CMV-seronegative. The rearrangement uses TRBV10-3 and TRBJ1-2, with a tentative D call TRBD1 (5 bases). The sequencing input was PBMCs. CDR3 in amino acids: CAISESKGQGNGYTF. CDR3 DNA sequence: TGTGCCATCAGTGAGTCGAAGGGGCAGGGAAATGGCTACACCTTC.